One and the same sample provided the 13 T cell receptor beta chains below, sequenced in a study of T-cell reconstitution after alpha-beta-depleted transplantation in children. A TCRbeta library incorporating unique molecular identifiers was prepared. MiXCR was run by TCRdb on the PCR reads, yielding one entry per CDR3 protein. The sample shows 100,000 or so distinct CDR3 sequences, 12% of them seen only once. Sample: PBMCs from the stem cell graft donor, taken from the stem cell graft. All receptors derive from a human donor who donated a stem cell graft to a child with inherited bone marrow failure.

This clonotype has a count of ten or more. The chain has TRBV20-1 and TRBJ1-2; D gene uncertain. Germline CDR1 DFQATT, CDR2 SNEGSKA (reference sequence). The CDR3 totals 12 residues. With 3 bases removed from V and 3 bases from J, the gap between germline ends came to 8 bases. CDR3 DNA sequence: TGCAGTGCTAGGGTGAGGGACTATGGCTACACCTTC. Amino acid sequence: CSARVRDYGYTF.

This clonotype was detected ten times or more. The chain recombines TRBV7-2 with TRBJ2-7; D unclear. The CDR3 contains 13 residues. In germline, CDR1 is SGHTA, CDR2 FQGNSA. V was cut by 5 bases and J by 1 base, with 9 bases left in between. The CDR3 nucleotides are TGTGCCAGCAGCGAAAGTGGTTCCTACGAGCAGTACTTC. Translated, it gives CASSESGSYEQYF. Full variable domain (outside the CDR3, taken from reference TRBV7-2 and TRBJ2-7): GAGVSQSPSNKVTEKGKDVELRCDPISGHTALYWYRQSLGQGLEFLIYFQGNSAPDKSGLPSDRFSAERTGGSVSTLTIQRTQQEDSAVYLCASSESGSYEQYFGPGTRLTVT.

The sample holds a few counts of this clonotype. This sequence joins TRBV5-5 and TRBJ1-3; D may be TRBD1 (6 bases). The germline V gene has CDR1 SGHKS and CDR2 YYEKEE (reference sequence). V was trimmed by 0 bases and J by 4 bases, leaving 17 bases between them. There are 17 residues in the CDR3. In DNA form, the CDR3 reads TGTGCCAGCAGCTTGGATTTCGGGGGGCGCAGAGGAAACACCATATATTTT. Its translation: CASSLDFGGRRGNTIYF.

In this sample, this clonotype turned up many times. The chain links TRBV18 to TRBJ1-2, with 7 bases that match TRBD1. The germline gives CDR1 KGHSH, CDR2 LQKENI. The CDR3 consists of 14 residues. J was trimmed by 5 bases and V by 3 bases; bases with no gene match: 6. CDR3 in DNA: TGTGCCAGCTCACCTGGGACAGACTTATATGGCTACACCTTC. It encodes CASSPGTDLYGYTF.

This clonotype appeared many times. V gene TRBV12-3 or TRBV12-4 combines with J gene TRBJ1-3; unclear D gene. This CDR3 has 11 amino acids. V lost 3 bases and J lost 6, with 3 bases in between. The CDR3 reads CASSLQNTIYF. The CDR3 DNA reads TGTGCCAGCAGTTTGCAAAACACCATATATTTT.

V and J are TRBV7-9 and TRBJ2-3; D is unresolved. Trimming pared 4 bases from V and 5 bases from J, leaving 7 bases between. CDR1 is SEHNR and CDR2 is FQNEAQ in the germline V gene (reference sequence). CDR3 length equals 12 residues. CDR3 protein: CASSSSGDTQYF. DNA for the CDR3: TGTGCCAGCAGCTCATCCGGAGATACGCAGTATTTT.

This clonotype appeared a few times. This chain joins TRBV4-3 and TRBJ2-3; D remains ambiguous. This CDR3 has 17 residues. V lost 3 bases to trimming and J lost 4 bases, with 20 bases between them. Germline V CDR1 and CDR2: LGHNA, YSLEER. The DNA of the CDR3 is TGCGCCAGCAGCCATCAACCCGACGGCCACGGGTCAGATACGCAGTATTTT. It encodes CASSHQPDGHGSDTQYF.

V and J are TRBV6-1 and TRBJ2-1; 7 nucleotides line up with TRBD1. The CDR3 consists of 16 residues. Germline V lookup: CDR1 MNHNS, CDR2 SASEGT. V lost 6 bases and J lost 0; bases outside the gene matches: 8. The DNA of the CDR3 is TGTGCCAGCAGGCCCGGACAGGCAAGCTCCTACAATGAGCAGTTCTTC. It specifies CASRPGQASSYNEQFF.

This clonotype was detected only once. The V call is TRBV11-2, the J call TRBJ2-1, with 7 bases matching TRBD2. Germline V CDR1 and CDR2: SGHAT, FQNNGV. CDR3 length: 16 residues. V lost 4 bases and J lost 0; bases outside the gene matches: 6. CDR3 DNA: TGTGCCAGCAGCTCCCAAGCGGGGAGCTCCTACAATGAGCAGTTCTTC. Its translation: CASSSQAGSSYNEQFF.

This clonotype was recorded a few times. This chain joins TRBV7-9 and TRBJ2-3; tentative D call: TRBD2 (6 bases). The CDR3 length is 14 residues. Germline lookup yields CDR1 SEHNR and CDR2 FQNEAQ (reference sequence). The V and J ends lost 5 bases and 6 bases respectively, with 15 bases between them. CDR3: CASSPPGGQDTQYF. CDR3 bases: TGTGCCAGCAGCCCCCCCGGAGGGCAGGATACGCAGTATTTT. Together with reference TRBV7-9 and TRBJ2-3, the CDR3 gives the full variable domain: DTGVSQNPRHKITKRGQNVTFRCDPISEHNRLYWYRQTLGQGPEFLTYFQNEAQLEKSRLLSDRFSAERPKGSFSTLEIQRTEQGDSAMYLCASSPPGGQDTQYFGPGTRLTVL.

The chain joins TRBV7-4 to TRBJ2-7, with TRBD1 matching 9 bases. V gave up 4 bases and J gave up 0 bases; unmatched junction bases: 10. This CDR3 is 17 amino acids long. The germline CDR1 and CDR2 sequences are SGHVT and SQSDAQ. The CDR3 DNA reads as TGTGCCAGCAGCTCACCCACAGGGGGCGCTTGCTCCTACGAGCAGTACTTC. Translating gives CASSSPTGGACSYEQYF.

This clonotype was picked up many times. The chain combines TRBV11-2 with TRBJ2-7; 9 bases match TRBD1. The CDR3 loop spans 16 amino acids. The trim removed 2 bases at V and 2 bases at J, leaving 7 bases unmatched. Germline assignment: CDR1 SGHAT and CDR2 FQNNGV. The CDR3 nucleotides read TGTGCCAGCAGCTTACCGTCGGGACAGGGCCCCTACGAGCAGTACTTC. Protein product: CASSLPSGQGPYEQYF. Based on the CDR3 plus reference TRBV11-2 and TRBJ2-7, the full variable domain is EAGVAQSPRYKIIEKRQSVAFWCNPISGHATLYWYQQILGQGPKLLIQFQNNGVVDDSQLPKDRFSAERLKGVDSTLKIQPAKLEDSAVYLCASSLPSGQGPYEQYFGPGTRLTVT.

This clonotype was observed many times. The chain has TRBV29-1 and TRBJ1-1, with D hard to call. This CDR3 has 11 residues. The germline V and J ends were trimmed by 5 bases and 0 bases, with 4 bases remaining between them. Germline V gene sequence: CDR1 SQVTM, CDR2 ANQGSEA. The CDR3 DNA sequence: TGCAGCGTTCAGCTGAACACTGAAGCTTTCTTT. Protein sequence: CSVQLNTEAFF.